This entry concerns a single T cell receptor beta chain. Sequencing used immunoSEQ multiplex PCR; TCRdb keeps in-frame clones, though not all of them. The sample contains tens of thousands of clones, 75% to 90% of which appear only once. The data derive from a study of OX40 agonist ivuxolimab in advanced cancers. Turning to the study itself: Hepatocellular carcinoma, melanoma, renal cell or head and neck cancer affected the dose-escalation patients.

The germline CDR1 and CDR2 sequences are SGHRS and YFSETQ. The CDR3 is 16 amino acids. V was pared by 3 bases and J by 6 bases, with 14 bases of the junction left unmatched. The clonotype comes from an adult with an advanced solid tumor such as melanoma, head and neck, liver or kidney cancer. The specimen was CD4+ or CD8+ T cells sorted from blood, collected in a trial of the OX40 agonist ivuxolimab. V usage is TRBV5-1 and J usage is TRBJ2-7; TRBD1 matches at 8 bases. The CDR3 DNA reads TGCGCCAGCAGCTCCGTCCCGGGACAGGAAGGGGGCGAGCAGTACTTC. Translated, it gives CASSSVPGQEGGEQYF.